Presented here are 29 T cell receptor beta chains from one specimen sequenced in a study of T cell repertoires in cytomegalovirus infection. TCRdb ran MiXCR on the reads and lists one entry per CDR3 protein. The sample has roughly 60,000 distinct CDR3 sequences; about 33% are singletons. These receptors have no known antigen. The specimen was PBMCs, sequenced either directly or after in vitro stimulation (not recorded which). These receptors all come from a human donor in good health (CMV status not recorded). Some clones in this sample may be carry-over from other donors' samples.

The J gene is TRBJ2-3, the V gene TRBV10-3; 8 bases map to TRBD1. The CDR3 is 16 residues long. CDR1 and CDR2 (germline): ENHRY, SYGVKD. V lost 0 bases, J lost 2 bases, and 4 bases stayed unmatched. The CDR3 DNA sequence: TGTGCCATCAGTGAGTCGCAGGGGGCGATCACAGATACGCAGTATTTT. Amino acids: CAISESQGAITDTQYF.

This clonotype was counted once. The chain has TRBV24-1 and TRBJ2-7, with TRBD1 identical over 8 bases. Germline CDR1 and CDR2: KGHDR and SFDVKD. CDR3 size: 15 residues. Trimming at V came to 9 bases and at J to 0 bases, leaving 9 bases not matched to a gene. The CDR3 region is CATSGGLTYSYEQYF. In DNA form, the CDR3 reads TGTGCCACCTCAGGGGGCTTAACTTACTCCTACGAGCAGTACTTC.

The CDR3 DNA is TGTGCCATCTCCGACGCGGCTAGCGGAACCTACGAGCAGTACTTC. This codes for CAISDAASGTYEQYF. This chain uses TRBV10-3 with TRBJ2-7, with TRBD2 identical over 7 bases. The CDR3 is 15 amino acids. CDR1 and CDR2 (germline): ENHRY, SYGVKD. With 8 bases clipped from V and 2 bases from J, the junction kept 12 bases outside the gene matches.

The chain has TRBV29-1 and TRBJ2-7, with 7 bases lining up with TRBD2. The trim removed 1 base at V and 4 bases at J, leaving 1 base unmatched. The germline V gene encodes CDR1 SQVTM and CDR2 ANQGSEA. The CDR3 is 12 amino acids. CDR3 coding DNA: TGCAGCGTTGAAGGGGGGGGATACGAGCAGTACTTC. This codes for CSVEGGGYEQYF.

The sample holds many counts of this clonotype. This rearrangement joins TRBV7-8 to TRBJ2-7; TRBD2 might be the D (6 bases). Germline V gene data show CDR1 as SGHVS and CDR2 as FQNEAQ. The V end lost 4 bases, the J end lost 2 bases, and 12 bases lay between the germline ends. The CDR3 extends over 14 amino acids. CDR3 sequence reads: CASSYRGGTYEQYF. The CDR3 DNA reads as TGTGCCAGCAGCTATCGAGGAGGGACCTACGAGCAGTACTTC.

The CDR3 DNA reads as TGTGCCAGCAGTGACAGGGAAAACACTGAAGCTTTCTTT. Its translation: CASSDRENTEAFF. V gene TRBV6-4 combines with J gene TRBJ1-1; unclear D gene. The CDR3 is 13 residues long. V gave up 2 bases and J gave up 2 bases, with 6 bases separating them. Germline V gives CDR1 MRHNA, CDR2 SNTAGT.

The V call is TRBV18, the J call TRBJ1-2, with a possible D match to TRBD1 (5 bases). This CDR3 has 14 residues. V was cut by 5 bases and J by 8 bases, with 18 bases left in between. The germline gives CDR1 KGHSH, CDR2 LQKENI. The CDR3: CASSVEGAQYGYTF. The CDR3 DNA follows: TGTGCCAGCTCAGTCGAAGGGGCCCAATACGGCTACACCTTC.

The rearrangement links TRBV24-1 to TRBJ2-7; 11 bases agree with TRBD2. Per the germline V gene, CDR1 is KGHDR and CDR2 is SFDVKD. With 2 bases clipped from V and 2 bases from J, the junction kept 10 bases outside the gene matches. CDR3 length: 18 residues. Here the CDR3 reads CATSDSDRTSGRTYEQYF. The CDR3 DNA is TGTGCCACCAGTGATTCGGATCGAACTAGCGGGAGAACCTACGAGCAGTACTTC.

The chain recombines TRBV20-1 with TRBJ2-3; 8 nucleotides match TRBD2. Looked up from germline, CDR1 is DFQATT and CDR2 is SNEGSKA (reference sequence). With 6 bases clipped from V and 5 bases from J, the junction kept 16 bases outside the gene matches. There are 16 residues in the CDR3. In DNA form, the CDR3 reads TGCAGTGCCCTGGGGTTAGCGGGATTTCATAGAGATACGCAGTATTTT. Amino acid sequence: CSALGLAGFHRDTQYF.

This clonotype was picked up a small number of times. This rearrangement joins TRBV6-1 to TRBJ1-2; D is undetermined. From germline, CDR1 is MNHNS and CDR2 SASEGT. V was trimmed by 6 bases and J by 0 bases, leaving 8 bases between them. The CDR3 runs to 13 residues. The CDR3 is CASRREANYGYTF. In DNA form, the CDR3 reads TGTGCCAGCAGAAGGGAAGCTAACTATGGCTACACCTTC.

The J gene is TRBJ2-5, the V gene TRBV20-1; D is unresolved. Trimming cost V 2 bases and J 4 bases, with 8 bases left between them. The CDR3 loop spans 12 amino acids. Germline V gives CDR1 DFQATT, CDR2 SNEGSKA (reference sequence). The CDR3: CSARSGLETQYF. For the CDR3, the DNA is TGCAGTGCTAGATCTGGGCTAGAGACCCAGTACTTC.

The rearrangement joins TRBV25-1 to TRBJ1-6, with D perhaps matching TRBD1 (5 bases). Trimming pared 1 base from V and 7 bases from J, leaving 14 bases between. Germline assignment: CDR1 MGHDK and CDR2 SYGVNS. This CDR3 spans 16 amino acids. Here the CDR3 DNA reads TGTGCCAGCAGTGAATTCGGGGGAGGAGCCAATTCACCCCTCCACTTT. Its translation is CASSEFGGGANSPLHF.

This clonotype was found a few times. The V call is TRBV2, the J call TRBJ2-5, with 8 bases matching TRBD1. In germline, CDR1 is SNHLY, CDR2 FYNNEI. V lost 5 bases, J lost 5 bases, and 7 bases stayed unmatched. The CDR3 is 14 residues long. The CDR3 loop is CASSRTGLSETQYF. The CDR3 DNA is TGTGCCAGCAGTCGGACAGGGCTGTCGGAGACCCAGTACTTC.

This clonotype was counted between two and nine times. This chain connects TRBV7-2 to TRBJ2-3, with 10 bases aligning to TRBD1. Germline V gene sequence: CDR1 SGHTA, CDR2 FQGNSA. J was trimmed by 0 bases and V by 3 bases; bases with no gene match: 3. There are 16 residues in the CDR3. The CDR3 region is CASSFLDRGSTDTQYF. DNA for the CDR3: TGTGCCAGCAGCTTCCTGGACAGGGGGAGCACAGATACGCAGTATTTT.

This clonotype was picked up a small number of times. The chain carries TRBV7-9 and TRBJ2-3; D perhaps matches TRBD2 (6 bases). V lost 7 bases to trimming and J lost 5 bases, with 10 bases between them. There are 12 residues in the CDR3. Germline-derived CDR1 and CDR2 are SEHNR and FQNEAQ (reference sequence). DNA for the CDR3: TGTGCCAGCACTTGGAGGGAAGATACGCAGTATTTT. Amino acids: CASTWREDTQYF. Filled out from reference TRBV7-9 and TRBJ2-3, the complete variable domain reads DTGVSQNPRHKITKRGQNVTFRCDPISEHNRLYWYRQTLGQGPEFLTYFQNEAQLEKSRLLSDRFSAERPKGSFSTLEIQRTEQGDSAMYLCASTWREDTQYFGPGTRLTVL.

In its sample, this clonotype was seen a few times. One end of the junction is discordant with germline, which a read error may explain. CDR3 bases: TGTGCCAGCAGCCTAGCGCAGAACGATGAGCAGTTCTTC. This sequence encodes CASSLAQNDEQFF. The V and J genes are TRBV7-2 and TRBJ2-1; D possibly corresponds to TRBD2 (6 bases). CDR1 SGHTA and CDR2 FQGNSA come from the germline V gene. There are 13 residues in the CDR3.

The chain employs TRBV29-1 and TRBJ2-3; D unclear. This CDR3 contains 11 residues. V was clipped by 1 base and J by 5 bases, with 4 bases between them. Looked up from germline, CDR1 is SQVTM and CDR2 is ANQGSEA. The CDR3 reads CSVEGGDTQYF. DNA for the CDR3: TGCAGCGTTGAAGGGGGAGATACGCAGTATTTT.

The sample holds many counts of this clonotype. The rearrangement uses TRBV7-2 and TRBJ2-1; the match to TRBD2 covers 15 bases. The V gene's germline CDR1 is SGHTA and CDR2 FQGNSA. The CDR3 has 16 residues. Germline trimming cut 5 bases from V and 5 bases from J; bases unmatched to any gene: 4. The CDR3 DNA follows: TGTGCCAGCAGCCGGGGACTAGCGGGAGGAAACAATGAGCAGTTCTTC. Encoded protein: CASSRGLAGGNNEQFF.

The CDR3 loop is CASSGGSSYNEQFF. The CDR3 nucleotides are TGTGCCAGCAGCGGGGGGAGCTCCTACAATGAGCAGTTCTTC. This chain uses TRBV6-2 or TRBV6-3 with TRBJ2-1; 7 nucleotides agree with TRBD2. The V gene's germline CDR1 is MNHEY and CDR2 SVGEGT. V shed 6 bases and J 0 bases; nucleotides not matched to a gene: 2. This CDR3 has 14 residues.

In this sample, this clonotype turned up a few times. The V and J genes are TRBV7-9 and TRBJ1-5; D not resolved. Trimming shortened V by 5 bases and J by 6 bases, and 17 bases separated the two germline ends. CDR1 and CDR2 (germline): SEHNR, FQNEAQ (reference sequence). The CDR3 has 15 amino acids. The CDR3, as DNA: TGTGCCAGCAGCACCGGCCCCGAATCGCTTCAGCCCCAGCATTTT. This translates into CASSTGPESLQPQHF. Full variable domain (missing parts from reference TRBV7-9 and TRBJ1-5): DTGVSQNPRHKITKRGQNVTFRCDPISEHNRLYWYRQTLGQGPEFLTYFQNEAQLEKSRLLSDRFSAERPKGSFSTLEIQRTEQGDSAMYLCASSTGPESLQPQHFGDGTRLSIL.

The chain is built from TRBV7-2 and TRBJ2-3, with a tentative D call TRBD1 (6 bases). This CDR3 is 14 amino acids long. Germline V gene sequence: CDR1 SGHTA, CDR2 FQGNSA. V shed 5 bases and J shed 2 bases, with 11 bases lying between them. CDR3 bases: TGTGCCAGCAGCACCACAGGGCCCACAGATACGCAGTATTTT. Its protein is CASSTTGPTDTQYF.

This clonotype was seen more than once but under ten times. The rearrangement uses TRBV7-2 and TRBJ2-1; D uncertain. The germline V gene encodes CDR1 SGHTA and CDR2 FQGNSA. The CDR3 contains 13 residues. V lost 5 bases, J lost 9 bases, and 14 bases lay in between. The CDR3 is CASSLRDPSEQFF. CDR3 DNA: TGTGCCAGCAGCCTCCGAGATCCCAGTGAGCAGTTCTTC.

The CDR3 sequence: CASSLTALEQYF. The CDR3 DNA is TGTGCCAGCAGCTTAACCGCCCTCGAGCAGTACTTC. The chain carries TRBV7-9 and TRBJ2-7; D gene ambiguous. Germline loops: CDR1 SEHNR, CDR2 FQNEAQ (reference sequence). The ends were cut back, 2 bases at V and 6 bases at J, with 8 bases in the middle. The CDR3 sequence is 12 residues long.

The chain couples TRBV6-1 to TRBJ1-6; 8 nucleotides align to TRBD1. This CDR3 contains 14 residues. Trimming at V came to 6 bases and at J to 7 bases, leaving 5 bases not matched to a gene. Per the germline V gene, CDR1 is MNHNS and CDR2 is SASEGT. The CDR3 here is CASSDRGMNSPLHF. The CDR3 nucleotides read TGTGCCAGCAGCGACAGGGGTATGAATTCACCCCTCCACTTT.

This clonotype has just a few counts. The rearrangement joins TRBV19 to TRBJ2-1; D not certain. CDR3 length: 15 amino acids. CDR1 and CDR2 (germline): LNHDA, SQIVND (reference sequence). Trimming stripped 0 bases from V and 12 bases from J, with 18 bases between. The CDR3 region has the DNA TGTGCCAGTAGTATAGAGGACGGTAGAATGACGGGGCAGTTCTTC. This gives the protein CASSIEDGRMTGQFF.

The chain links TRBV27 to TRBJ1-4; a weak D match, TRBD1 (6 bases). V was trimmed by 2 bases and J by 8 bases, leaving 18 bases between them. This CDR3 comprises 16 residues. Germline CDR1 and CDR2: MNHEY and SMNVEV (reference sequence). CDR3 sequence (DNA): TGTGCCAGCAGTTTAGGGCAGGGGAGTGTTGGCGAAAAACTGTTTTTT. Protein sequence: CASSLGQGSVGEKLFF.

This clonotype has just a few counts. As DNA, the CDR3 is TGTGCCACCAACCCAATCGCGAGCTCCTACAATGAGCAGTTCTTC. Residues: CATNPIASSYNEQFF. This chain links TRBV27 with TRBJ2-1; no reliable D call. The CDR3 spans 15 residues. V was trimmed by 10 bases and J by 0 bases, leaving 16 bases between them. In germline, CDR1 is MNHEY, CDR2 SMNVEV (reference sequence).

The chain has TRBV6-5 and TRBJ1-1; a weak D match, TRBD1 (5 bases). The CDR3 is made up of 11 amino acids. Trimming removed 7 bases at V and 11 bases at J, with 14 bases between. CDR1 and CDR2 from the germline V gene are MNHEY and SVGAGI. The CDR3 coding sequence is TGTGCCAGCACTCGTAGGGGTCGGGCTTTCTTT. This encodes CASTRRGRAFF.

The chain recombines TRBV6-1 with TRBJ2-3; no firm D call. The germline V gene has CDR1 MNHNS and CDR2 SASEGT. V was clipped by 3 bases and J by 0 bases, with 7 bases between them. The CDR3 consists of 14 residues. The CDR3 nucleotides are TGTGCCAGCAGTGAGTGGCGGAGCACAGATACGCAGTATTTT. Translated, it gives CASSEWRSTDTQYF.